This TCR beta chain was recorded in a study of vaccination and CD4 T cells after COVID-19. The CDR3 is made up of 14 amino acids. Germline V lookup: CDR1 MGHRA, CDR2 YSYEKL. V gave up 3 bases and J gave up 4 bases, with 12 bases separating them. For this clonotype: Its specificity is unknown.

Noted treatment: roughly 10-day PBMC culture with coronavirus spike peptide pools or control peptides (ViraFEST assay). Expanded clonotypes were found by TCR sequencing after peptide-pool stimulation (ViraFEST). There were positive PCR dates ranging from March to December 2020, all predating US Alpha, Beta and Delta variants. With the Oncomine TCR Beta short-read assay, DNA from cultured CD4+ T cells was sequenced. TCRdb analysed the PCR reads with MiXCR anew, one entry per CDR3 protein. The data show 11,000 or so distinct CDR3 sequences, 22% seen once. V gene TRBV4-1 combines with J gene TRBJ1-2; tentatively, D is TRBD1 (5 bases). The receptor was derived from a human donor who had recovered from COVID-19. The input for sequencing was CD4+ T cells from blood, cultured in vitro, taken after SARS-CoV-2 vaccination. The chain's CDR3 is CASSHQGQGYGYTF. Here the CDR3 DNA reads TGCGCCAGCAGCCACCAGGGCCAAGGCTATGGCTACACCTTC.